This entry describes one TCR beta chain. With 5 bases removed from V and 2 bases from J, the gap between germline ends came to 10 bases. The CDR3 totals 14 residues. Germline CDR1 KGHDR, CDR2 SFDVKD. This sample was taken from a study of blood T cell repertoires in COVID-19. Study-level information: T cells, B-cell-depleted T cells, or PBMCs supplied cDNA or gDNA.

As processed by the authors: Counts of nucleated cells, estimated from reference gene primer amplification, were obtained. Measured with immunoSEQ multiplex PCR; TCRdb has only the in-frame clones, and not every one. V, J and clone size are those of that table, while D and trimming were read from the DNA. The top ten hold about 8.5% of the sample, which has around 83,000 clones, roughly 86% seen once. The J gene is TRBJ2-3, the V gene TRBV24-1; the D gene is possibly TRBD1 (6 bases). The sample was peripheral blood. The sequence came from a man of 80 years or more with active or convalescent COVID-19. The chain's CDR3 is CATSGSGATDTQYF. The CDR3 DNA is TGTGCCACCAGTGGTTCAGGGGCCACAGATACGCAGTATTTT.